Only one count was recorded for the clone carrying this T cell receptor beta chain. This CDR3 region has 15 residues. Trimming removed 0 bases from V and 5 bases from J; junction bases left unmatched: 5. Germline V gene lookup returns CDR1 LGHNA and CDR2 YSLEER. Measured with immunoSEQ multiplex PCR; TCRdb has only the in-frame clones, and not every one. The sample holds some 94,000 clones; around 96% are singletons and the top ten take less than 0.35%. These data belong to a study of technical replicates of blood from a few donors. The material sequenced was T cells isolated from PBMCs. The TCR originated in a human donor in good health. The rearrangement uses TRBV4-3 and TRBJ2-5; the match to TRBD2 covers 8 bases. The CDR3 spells CASSQERGGLETQYF. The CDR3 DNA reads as TGCGCCAGCAGCCAAGAACGGGGGGGCCTGGAGACCCAGTACTTC.